This T cell receptor (beta chain) came from a study of Graves' ophthalmopathy and Graves' hyperthyroidism (dated by TCRdb to the late 2010s). With respect to the entire study: Peripheral blood was collected at initial diagnosis, before any treatment. Following sampling, methimazole starting at 30 mg daily was administered to hyperthyroidism patients, and high-dose intravenous methylprednisolone was administered to ophthalmopathy patients. The roughly 90 discovery patients were divided at random into training and test sets in a 7:3 ratio. In total, over 130 blood samples were TCR-sequenced: approximately 42 ophthalmopathy, approximately 75 hyperthyroidism and roughly 17 hyperthyroidism-to-ophthalmopathy patients. To explore V-J signatures distinguishing ophthalmopathy from hyperthyroidism, a discovery set of about a hundred patients (around 42 ophthalmopathy, roughly 60 stable hyperthyroidism) was enrolled. An independent validation cohort comprised 18 hyperthyroidism patients and some 16 patients who later progressed from hyperthyroidism to ophthalmopathy. The study used TCR beta repertoire signatures to distinguish Graves' ophthalmopathy from Graves' hyperthyroidism and to predict progression to ophthalmopathy. In several hyperthyroidism patients, the T-cell repertoires found in thyroid tissue were compared with those found in blood.

This clonotype has a count of ten or more. The antigen it binds to is not known. Base quality data are lacking; no much larger clone is found one base away. TCR beta CDR3 regions were amplified from RNA transcripts for repertoire sequencing. The first round was an RT-PCR using HTBI primers with the Qiagen OneStep RT-PCR kit, and this first round was followed by a second-round multiplex PCR, then size selection and purification. Libraries were sequenced paired-end with 100 bp reads on an Illumina HiSeq2000. The study's own analysis went as follows. Reads were processed with SOAPnuke, discarding reads with adapters, uncalled bases, mean Phred below 15, or no exact constant-primer or identifier match. COPE v1.2.5 was used to merge the high-quality paired reads. Each unique nucleotide sequence was treated as a clonotype, and MiTCR v1.1 was used to align the clonotypes to the IMGT TRB V, D and J references. The analysis was limited to V-J combinations with a frequency above 0.0001, which together covered 99.2% of the repertoires. For each V-J combination, a TCR clonal expansion and chaos score was defined as the ratio of F50 clonal expansion to chaos observed in the TCRdist matrix. Welch's t-statistics and random forest were used to reduce the features to 10 to 15 V-J combinations, which were then used as input to a naive Bayes classifier. The similarity between thyroid and blood repertoires was quantified using the Morisita-Horn index. The public reads were quality trimmed at Q25 with fastp and then assembled into clones with MiXCR by TCRdb, keeping productive beta chains. Duplicate CDR3 protein sequences are folded into a single record with the most common DNA and genes. In this record, the V and J calls reflect TCRdb's handling and not the investigators' own analysis. This sample lists a few hundred thousand distinct CDR3 sequences; around a fifth were detected once. The ten largest clones take up roughly 3% of the sample.

Results the study describes overall, beyond this receptor: Among expanded thyroid clonotypes with frequency above 0.001, most also showed up in blood, which suggests that blood repertoires may reflect the thyroid immune response. In validation, the model predicted ophthalmopathy progression with 55% to 71% sensitivity and 72.22% specificity; some 13 predicted patients were CT-confirmed with GO in a median of approximately 6.5 months. Sample size was not predetermined statistically, and investigators were not blinded to group allocation. In cross-validation, the 13-signature model distinguished ophthalmopathy from stable hyperthyroidism with 87.88% sensitivity and over 81% specificity, while in the test set the corresponding values were roughly 80% and 75%.

A patient counted as having stable hyperthyroidism if there was no progression to ophthalmopathy within 18 months of follow-up. The hyperthyroidism patients were 18 to 65 years old and newly diagnosed, with a disease duration of less than 2 months. Anyone with other autoimmune diseases, uncontrolled infections, pregnancy or lactation was excluded from the study. Clinical symptoms, serum thyroxine, TRAb, thyroid ultrasound and orbital computed tomography formed the basis of the diagnosis. PBMCs were isolated from about 10 ml of fresh peripheral blood by Ficoll-Paque density gradient centrifugation. Total RNA was extracted with Trizol reagent and quality-checked on an Agilent 2100 Bioanalyzer. The CDR3 numbers 15 residues from cysteine through phenylalanine. Of all the DNA, just the CDR3 is kept, 45 bases in frame from base 1. For CDR1 and CDR2, the germline V gene (reference sequence) lists DFQATT and SNEGSKA. V is cut by 6 bases and J by 1 base, and the space between the germline ends is 18 bases.

This sequence originates from a woman aged 18-29 years with stable Graves' hyperthyroidism. Donor details come from another sample of the same person, matched by shared clones. Recombination connected TRBV20-1 to TRBJ2-5; TRBD1 is possibly the D segment (7 matching bases). Sequencing was performed on peripheral blood. The CDR3 has the sequence CSAKETGRSQETQYF. The nucleotide sequence reads as follows: TGCAGTGCCAAAGAGACAGGGAGGAGCCAAGAGACCCAGTACTTC.